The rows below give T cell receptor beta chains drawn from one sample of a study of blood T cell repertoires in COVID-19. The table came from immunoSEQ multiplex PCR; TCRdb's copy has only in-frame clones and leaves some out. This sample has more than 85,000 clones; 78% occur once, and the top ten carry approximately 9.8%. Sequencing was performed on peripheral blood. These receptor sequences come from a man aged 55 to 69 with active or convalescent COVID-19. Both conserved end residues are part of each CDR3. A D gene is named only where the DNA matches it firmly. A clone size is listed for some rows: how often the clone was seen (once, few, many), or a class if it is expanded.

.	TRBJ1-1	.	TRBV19	CASSSTGTQNTEAFF	TGTGCCAGTAGTAGTACCGGGACACAGAACACTGAAGCTTTCTTT
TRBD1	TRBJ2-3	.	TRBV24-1	CATSGQSTDTQYF	TGTGCCACCTCGGGACAGAGCACAGATACGCAGTATTTT
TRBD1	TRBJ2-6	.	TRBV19	CASVDRDRTFSGANVLTF	TGTGCCAGTGTCGACCGGGACAGAACCTTTTCTGGGGCCAACGTCCTGACTTTC
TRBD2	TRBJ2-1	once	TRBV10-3	CAISGSSGLSYNEQFF	TGTGCCATCAGTGGGTCTAGCGGACTTTCCTACAATGAGCAGTTCTTC
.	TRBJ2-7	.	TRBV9	CASSVGQSLYEQYF	TGTGCCAGCAGCGTGGGACAATCCCTCTACGAGCAGTACTTC
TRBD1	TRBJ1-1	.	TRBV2	CASSETGSRGLAFF	TGTGCCAGCAGTGAGACAGGGTCCAGGGGGTTGGCTTTCTTT
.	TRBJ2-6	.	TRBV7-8	CASSLGQSGANVLTF	TGTGCCAGCAGCCTTGGACAGTCTGGGGCCAACGTCCTGACTTTC
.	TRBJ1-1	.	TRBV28	CASGGYTEAFF	TGTGCCAGCGGGGGCTACACTGAAGCTTTCTTT
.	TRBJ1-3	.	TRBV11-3	CASSYGGRQGGNTIYF	TGTGCCAGCAGCTACGGGGGGCGGCAGGGCGGAAACACCATATATTTT
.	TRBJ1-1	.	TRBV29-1	CSPRGPEAFF	TGCAGCCCAAGGGGCCCTGAAGCTTTCTTT
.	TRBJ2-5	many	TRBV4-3	CASSQGSGGETQYF	TGCGCCAGCAGCCAAGGATCAGGGGGGGAGACCCAGTACTTC
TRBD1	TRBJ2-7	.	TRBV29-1	CSVPGQGADEQYF	TGCAGCGTTCCCGGACAGGGGGCCGACGAGCAGTACTTC
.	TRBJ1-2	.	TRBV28	CASKRERSGYTF	TGTGCCAGCAAAAGGGAGAGGTCTGGCTACACCTTC
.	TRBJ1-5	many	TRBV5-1	CASSLDSNQPQHF	TGCGCCAGCAGCTTGGACAGTAATCAGCCCCAGCATTTT
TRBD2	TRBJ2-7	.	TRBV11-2	CASSLEAGGYEQYF	TGTGCCAGCAGCTTAGAAGCGGGGGGATACGAGCAGTACTTC
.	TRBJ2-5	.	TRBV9	CASSRGDETQYF	TGTGCCAGCAGCAGGGGTGACGAGACCCAGTACTTC
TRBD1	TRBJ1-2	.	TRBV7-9	CASSSGQLANYGYTF	TGTGCCAGCAGCTCGGGACAGCTTGCTAACTATGGCTACACCTTC
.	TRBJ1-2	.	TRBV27	CASSETRTNYGYTF	TGTGCCAGCAGTGAGACAAGAACTAACTATGGCTACACCTTC
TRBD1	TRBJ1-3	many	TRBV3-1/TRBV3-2	CASSPTGGLDTIYF	TGTGCCAGCAGCCCGACAGGGGGCTTAGACACCATATATTTT
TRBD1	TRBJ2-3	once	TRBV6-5	CASNLQGSTDTQYF	TGTGCCAGCAATCTACAGGGGAGCACAGATACGCAGTATTTT
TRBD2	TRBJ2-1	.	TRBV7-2	CASSLAGSGTAYNEQFF	TGTGCCAGCAGCTTAGCGGGTAGCGGGACGGCCTACAATGAGCAGTTCTTC
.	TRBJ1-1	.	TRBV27	CASWGGEITEAFF	TGTGCCAGCTGGGGGGGGGAGATTACTGAAGCTTTCTTT
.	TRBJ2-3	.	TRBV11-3	CASSGAAGFTQYF	TGTGCCAGCAGCGGGGCCGCGGGATTTACGCAGTATTTT
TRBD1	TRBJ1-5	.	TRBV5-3	CARSLAADRGGGNQPQHF	TGTGCCAGAAGCTTGGCTGCCGACAGGGGAGGTGGCAATCAGCCCCAGCATTTT
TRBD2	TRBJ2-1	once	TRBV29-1	CSVAGTTYNEQFF	TGCAGCGTTGCCGGGACTACATACAATGAGCAGTTCTTC
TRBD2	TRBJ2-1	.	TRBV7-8	CASSLGGGSGYNEQFF	TGTGCCAGCAGCTTAGGCGGGGGTTCTGGCTACAATGAGCAGTTCTTC
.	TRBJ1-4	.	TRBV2	CASRARVGEKLFF	TGTGCCAGCAGGGCGCGGGTGGGTGAAAAACTGTTTTTT
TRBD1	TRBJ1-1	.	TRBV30	CAWSSLGQANTEAFF	TGTGCCTGGAGTTCTCTGGGACAGGCGAACACTGAAGCTTTCTTT
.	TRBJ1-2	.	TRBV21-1	CASSPEGQGKGNYGYTF	TGTGCCAGCAGCCCCGAGGGACAGGGCAAGGGAAACTATGGCTACACCTTC
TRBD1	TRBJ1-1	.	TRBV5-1	CASSPLGTGGTEAFF	TGCGCCAGCAGCCCCCTGGGGACAGGGGGCACTGAAGCTTTCTTT
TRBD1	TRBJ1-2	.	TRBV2	CASSRDRSSYGYTF	TGTGCCAGTTCCCGGGACAGAAGTTCGTATGGCTACACCTTC
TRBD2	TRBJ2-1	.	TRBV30	CAWSKGLANEQFF	TGTGCCTGGAGTAAGGGACTAGCAAATGAGCAGTTCTTC
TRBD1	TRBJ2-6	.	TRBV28	CASSLGTGVEGANVLTF	TGTGCCAGCAGTTTAGGGACAGGGGTCGAAGGGGCCAACGTCCTGACTTTC
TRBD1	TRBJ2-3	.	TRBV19	CASKGGQGYTDTQYF	TGTGCCAGTAAGGGAGGACAGGGTTACACAGATACGCAGTATTTT
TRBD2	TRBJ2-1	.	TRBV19	CASSILLAVYNEQFF	TGTGCCAGTAGTATTCTACTAGCGGTATACAATGAGCAGTTCTTC
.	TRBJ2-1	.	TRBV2	CASSERVGLARNEQFF	TGTGCCAGCAGTGAGAGGGTTGGGCTAGCGCGGAATGAGCAGTTCTTC
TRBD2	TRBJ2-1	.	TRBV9	CASSGGLAGKNEQFF	TGTGCCAGCAGCGGCGGACTAGCGGGGAAAAATGAGCAGTTCTTC
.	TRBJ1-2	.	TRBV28	CASSLGQGYTF	TGTGCCAGCAGTTTGGGCCAGGGCTACACCTTC
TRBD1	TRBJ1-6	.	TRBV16	CASSQRQGGNSPLHF	TGTGCCAGCAGCCAACGACAGGGGGGTAATTCACCCCTCCACTTT
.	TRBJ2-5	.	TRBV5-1	CASSNGQREETQYF	TGCGCCAGCAGCAACGGACAGCGAGAAGAGACCCAGTACTTC
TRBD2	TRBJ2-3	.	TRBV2	CASSSTSGSGDTQYF	TGTGCCAGCAGCTCGACTAGCGGGAGTGGAGATACGCAGTATTTT
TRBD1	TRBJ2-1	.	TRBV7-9	CASSLSKGDRVSDEQFF	TGTGCCAGCAGCTTAAGTAAAGGGGACAGGGTAAGCGATGAGCAGTTCTTC
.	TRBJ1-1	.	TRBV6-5	CASREANTEAFF	TGTGCCAGTAGGGAGGCGAACACTGAAGCTTTCTTT
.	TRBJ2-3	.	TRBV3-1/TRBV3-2	CASSPLAVGRSTDTQYF	TGTGCCAGCAGCCCCCTAGCTGTGGGTCGTAGCACAGATACGCAGTATTTT
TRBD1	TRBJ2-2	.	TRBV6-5	CAIDRGPANTGELFF	TGTGCCATTGACAGGGGCCCCGCGAACACCGGGGAGCTGTTTTTT
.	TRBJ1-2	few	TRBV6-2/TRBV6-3	CASSYFEPYGYTF	TGTGCCAGCAGTTACTTCGAGCCGTATGGCTACACCTTC
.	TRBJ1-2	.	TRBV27	CASSPWGVFDYGYTF	TGTGCCAGCAGTCCCTGGGGGGTATTCGACTATGGCTACACCTTC
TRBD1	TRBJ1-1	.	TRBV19	CASSSQGNMNTEAFF	TGTGCCAGTAGTTCACAGGGGAACATGAACACTGAAGCTTTCTTT
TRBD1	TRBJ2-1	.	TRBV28	CASSQGVSYNEQFF	TGTGCCAGCAGTCAGGGGGTGTCCTACAATGAGCAGTTCTTC
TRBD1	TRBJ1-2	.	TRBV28	CASSRTGRLGYTF	TGTGCCAGCAGCAGGACAGGGCGTTTAGGCTACACCTTC
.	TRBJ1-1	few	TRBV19	CASSSGLDTEAFF	TGTGCCAGTAGCTCAGGTTTGGACACTGAAGCTTTCTTT
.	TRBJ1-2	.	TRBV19	CASSIAGDRWGYTF	TGTGCCAGTAGTATCGCAGGGGACCGTTGGGGCTACACCTTC
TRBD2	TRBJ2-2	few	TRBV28	CASSRAGASGRTGELFF	TGTGCCAGCTCCAGGGCTGGGGCTAGCGGGAGGACCGGGGAGCTGTTTTTT